Described below is a single T cell receptor (beta chain) sequence and its context. The investigators amplified TCR beta CDR3 regions from RNA transcripts. HTBI primers were used for first-round RT-PCR of the TCR CDR3. MiXCR, run by TCRdb on the multiplex PCR reads, gives a single entry per CDR3 protein. The repertoire consists of approximately 370,000 distinct CDR3 sequences, with more than 12% occurring once and the leading ten covering about 33%. The data stem from a study of T cells in Graves' hyperthyroidism and ophthalmopathy. V dropped 3 bases and J dropped 9 bases, with 20 bases sitting between them. Germline-derived CDR1 and CDR2 are KGHDR and SFDVKD. The CDR3 spans 16 residues.

This chain uses TRBV24-1 with TRBJ2-1; D could derive from TRBD1 or TRBD2 (6 bases each). Sequencing input: blood. The sequence was collected from a woman aged 25 to 39 with Graves' hyperthyroidism. The CDR3 bases are TGTGCCACCAGTGATCAGGGGACTCCTACCCGGGGTGAGCAGTTCTTC. It translates to CATSDQGTPTRGEQFF.